Here is one T cell receptor (beta chain) with its context. The antigen is unknown. The data were obtained in a study of CD8 T cells in Susac syndrome. In blood CD8+ and CD4+ T cells, TCR beta underwent sequencing. The authors negatively isolated CD8+ and CD4+ T cells and FACS-enriched TEMRA cells. Random hexamers were used to reverse transcribe an amount of roughly 0.45 to 1 ug RNA. Multiplex PCR with immunoSEQ amplified the TCR beta CDR3 across 54 Vbeta and 13 Jbeta. TCRdb used MiXCR to reprocess the immunoSEQ multiplex PCR reads, holding one entry per CDR3 protein. The repertoire holds around 130,000 distinct CDR3 sequences, with under 95% as singletons. General observations from the study: Acknowledgment was made by the study that its TCR sequencing and HLA analysis involved a relatively small number of individuals.

Germline CDR1 MNHEY, CDR2 SVGAGI. The CDR3 totals 14 residues. Trimming cost V 4 bases and J 5 bases; bases outside gene matches: 4. The V call is TRBV6-5, the J call TRBJ2-2; 7 bases agree with TRBD2. Specimen: CD8+ T cells from PBMCs. The clonotype was recovered from a human donor with multiple sclerosis. The CDR3: CASSLWRETGELFF. In DNA form, the CDR3 reads TGTGCCAGCAGTTTATGGCGGGAGACCGGGGAGCTGTTTTTT.